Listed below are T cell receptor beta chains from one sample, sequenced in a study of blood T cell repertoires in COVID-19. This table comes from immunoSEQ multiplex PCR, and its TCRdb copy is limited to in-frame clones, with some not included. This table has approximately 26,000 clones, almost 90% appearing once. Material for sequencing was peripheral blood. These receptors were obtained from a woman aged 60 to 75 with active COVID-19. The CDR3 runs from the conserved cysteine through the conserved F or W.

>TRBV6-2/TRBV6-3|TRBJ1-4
CASSSHRQGATNEKLFF
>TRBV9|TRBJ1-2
CASSADGTGGHLYGYTF
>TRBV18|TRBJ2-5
CASSARTSGSRVWTQYF
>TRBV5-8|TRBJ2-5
CASSRGVSGAYQETQYF
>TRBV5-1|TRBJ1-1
CASSLAQTNTEAFF
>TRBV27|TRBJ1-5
CASSEGVGQPQHF
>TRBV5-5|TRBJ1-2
CASSPDPGIGGYTF
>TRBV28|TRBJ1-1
CAILSRGLAEAFF
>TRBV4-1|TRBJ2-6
CASSQESGLRTGANVLTF
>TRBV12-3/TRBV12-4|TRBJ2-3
CASSLQATDTQYF
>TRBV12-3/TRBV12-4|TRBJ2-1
CASSLGARQFF
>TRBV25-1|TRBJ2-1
CASSEAGGSSYNEQFF
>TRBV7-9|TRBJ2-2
CASSSTRSTGELFF
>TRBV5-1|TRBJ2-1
CASSLDDSYNEQFF
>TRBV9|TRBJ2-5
CASSALGGNQETQYF
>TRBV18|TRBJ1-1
CASSPSPGATEAFF
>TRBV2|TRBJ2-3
CASRTSIGRGGTDTQYF
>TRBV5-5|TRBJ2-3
CASSLVTIYGTDTQYF
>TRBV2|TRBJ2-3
CASNWDSATDTQYF
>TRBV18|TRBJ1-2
CASSPPGGYGYTF
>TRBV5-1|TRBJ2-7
CASSSQTGGPYEQYF
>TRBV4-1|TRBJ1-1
CASSQVPTGTEAFF
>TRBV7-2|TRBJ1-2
CASSPTPGTGGTGYTF
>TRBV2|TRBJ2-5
CASMREGVQETQYF
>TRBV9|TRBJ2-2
CASSVSSGPNTGELFF
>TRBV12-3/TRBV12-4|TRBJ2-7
CASRHRGFYEQYF
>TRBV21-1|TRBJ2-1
CASSLRSRGASGYNEQFF
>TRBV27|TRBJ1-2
CASSPGTGVFGDYGYTF
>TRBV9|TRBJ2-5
CASSNSPGQGMETQYF
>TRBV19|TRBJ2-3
CASSIGTSGSTQYF
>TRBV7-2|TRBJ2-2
CASSSLGTYWELFF
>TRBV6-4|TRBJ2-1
CASSDLQGGYNEQFF
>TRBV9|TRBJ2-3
CASSVKGETYTDTQYF
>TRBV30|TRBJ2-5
CASHFRDWAQETQYF
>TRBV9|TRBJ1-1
CASSPGGFTTEAFF
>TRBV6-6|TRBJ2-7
CASGTAEGGQYF
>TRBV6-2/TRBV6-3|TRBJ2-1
CASSSGTGFEQFF
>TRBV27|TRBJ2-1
CASRDSGSSSYNEQFF
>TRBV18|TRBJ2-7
CASSPRTGDPLEQYF